The T cell receptor (beta chain) under discussion was sequenced for a study of OX40 agonist ivuxolimab in advanced cancers. Looking at the study overall: Three patients had partial responses: one hepatocellular carcinoma, two cutaneous melanoma. Whole-study findings and limits: Clonal expansion by week 6 occurred in CD4+ and CD8+ blood T cells (at 0.1 to 3.0 mg/kg). Compared with CD4+, CD8+ T cells on average had more expanded clones. Antigen specificity remained undetermined for the expanded peripheral T cells.

The data were produced by immunoSEQ multiplex PCR, yet TCRdb's version contains in-frame clones alone and is incomplete. The data hold over 85,000 clones, with about nine tenths observed a single time. This clone has just one count. Its antigen is unknown. The CDR3 contains 16 residues. V was clipped by 0 bases and J by 0 bases; unmatched bases: 3. Germline CDR1 reads SGHTA; CDR2 reads FQGNSA. The sequence came from an adult with an advanced solid tumor such as melanoma, head and neck, liver or kidney cancer. Here the sequenced sample was CD4+ or CD8+ T cells sorted from blood, taken in a trial of the OX40 agonist ivuxolimab. The rearrangement joins TRBV7-2 to TRBJ2-3, with 7 bases matching TRBD1. The CDR3 sequence is CASSLATGSSTDTQYF. CDR3 DNA sequence: TGTGCCAGCAGCTTAGCGACAGGGTCTAGCACAGATACGCAGTATTTT. The full variable domain, completed using reference TRBV7-2 and TRBJ2-3, is GAGVSQSPSNKVTEKGKDVELRCDPISGHTALYWYRQSLGQGLEFLIYFQGNSAPDKSGLPSDRFSAERTGGSVSTLTIQRTQQEDSAVYLCASSLATGSSTDTQYFGPGTRLTVL.